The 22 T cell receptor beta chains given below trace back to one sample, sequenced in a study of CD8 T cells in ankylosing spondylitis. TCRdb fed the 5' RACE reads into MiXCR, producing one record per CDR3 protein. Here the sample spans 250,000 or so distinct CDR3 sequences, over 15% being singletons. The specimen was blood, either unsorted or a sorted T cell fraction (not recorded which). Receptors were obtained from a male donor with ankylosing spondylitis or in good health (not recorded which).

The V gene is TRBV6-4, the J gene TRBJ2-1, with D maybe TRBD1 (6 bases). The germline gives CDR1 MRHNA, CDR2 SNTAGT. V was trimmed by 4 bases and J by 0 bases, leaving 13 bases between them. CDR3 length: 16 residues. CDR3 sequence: CASSALLGGSYNEQFF. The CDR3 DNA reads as TGTGCCAGCAGTGCCCTGCTAGGGGGCTCCTACAATGAGCAGTTCTTC.

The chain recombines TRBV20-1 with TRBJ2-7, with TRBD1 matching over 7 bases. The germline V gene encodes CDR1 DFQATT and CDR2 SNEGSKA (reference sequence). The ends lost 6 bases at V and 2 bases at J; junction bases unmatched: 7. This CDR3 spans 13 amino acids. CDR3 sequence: CSAPRDSPYEQYF. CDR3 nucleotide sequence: TGCAGTGCCCCTCGGGACAGCCCCTACGAGCAGTACTTC.

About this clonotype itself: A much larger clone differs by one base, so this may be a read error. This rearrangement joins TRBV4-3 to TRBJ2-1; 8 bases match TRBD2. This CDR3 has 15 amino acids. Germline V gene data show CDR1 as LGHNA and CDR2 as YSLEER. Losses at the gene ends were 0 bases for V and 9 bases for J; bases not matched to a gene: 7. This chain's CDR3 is CASSQENGRACEQFF. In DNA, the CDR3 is TGCGCCAGCAGCCAAGAGAACGGGAGGGCCTGTGAGCAGTTCTTC.

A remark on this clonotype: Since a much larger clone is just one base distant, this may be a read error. The CDR3 loop reads CASSLEYGGYGYTF. The CDR3 DNA reads as TGCGCCAGCAGCTTGGAGTATGGGGGATACGGCTACACCTTC. The chain employs TRBV5-1 and TRBJ1-2, with D possibly TRBD1 on 5 matching bases. CDR1 and CDR2 (germline): SGHRS, YFSETQ. Deletions cut 0 bases from V and 8 bases from J, with 14 bases between. There are 14 residues in the CDR3.

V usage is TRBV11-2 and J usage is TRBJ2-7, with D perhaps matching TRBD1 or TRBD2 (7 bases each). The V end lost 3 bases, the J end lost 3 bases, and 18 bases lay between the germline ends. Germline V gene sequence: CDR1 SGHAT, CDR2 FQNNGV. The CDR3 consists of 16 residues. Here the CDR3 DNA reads TGTGCCAGCAGCTTGGCCTGGGGAGGGGGCCACTACGAGCAGTACTTC. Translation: CASSLAWGGGHYEQYF.

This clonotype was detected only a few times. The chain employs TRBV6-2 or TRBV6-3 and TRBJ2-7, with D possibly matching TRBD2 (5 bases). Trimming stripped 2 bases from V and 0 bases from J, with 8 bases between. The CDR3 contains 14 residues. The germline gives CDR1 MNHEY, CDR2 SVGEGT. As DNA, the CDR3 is TGTGCCAGCAGTTACGGGAGTAGCTCCTACGAGCAGTACTTC. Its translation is CASSYGSSSYEQYF.

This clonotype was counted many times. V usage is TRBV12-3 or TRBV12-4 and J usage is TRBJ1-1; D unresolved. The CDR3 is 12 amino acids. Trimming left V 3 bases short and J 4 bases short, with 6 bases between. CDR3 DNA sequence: TGTGCCAGCAGTTTGGTTGGCACTGAAGCTTTCTTT. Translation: CASSLVGTEAFF.

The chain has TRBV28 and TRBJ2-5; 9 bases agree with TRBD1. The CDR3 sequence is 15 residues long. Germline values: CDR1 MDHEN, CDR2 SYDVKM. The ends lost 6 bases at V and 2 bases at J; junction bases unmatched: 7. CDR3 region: CASRTGQGWQETQYF. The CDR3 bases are TGTGCCAGCAGAACGGGACAGGGATGGCAAGAGACCCAGTACTTC. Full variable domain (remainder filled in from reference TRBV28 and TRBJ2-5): DVKVTQSSRYLVKRTGEKVFLECVQDMDHENMFWYRQDPGLGLRLIYFSYDVKMKEKGDIPEGYSVSREKKERFSLILESASTNQTSMYLCASRTGQGWQETQYFGPGTRLLVL.

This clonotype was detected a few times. CDR3 sequence reads: CVSETGFSYNEQFF. The CDR3 bases are TGCGTAAGCGAGACAGGCTTCTCCTACAATGAGCAGTTCTTC. The rearrangement links TRBV29-1 to TRBJ2-1, with TRBD1 as a possible D gene (6 bases). Germline CDR1 is SQVTM and CDR2 is ANQGSEA. The CDR3 consists of 14 residues.

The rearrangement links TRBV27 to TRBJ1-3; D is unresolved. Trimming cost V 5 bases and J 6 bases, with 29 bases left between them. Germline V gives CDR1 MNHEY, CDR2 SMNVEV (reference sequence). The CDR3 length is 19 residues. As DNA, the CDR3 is TGTGCCAGCAGTCCAGACCCTCTAAAGGAGAGAGGACCCCTAAACACCATATATTTT. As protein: CASSPDPLKERGPLNTIYF.

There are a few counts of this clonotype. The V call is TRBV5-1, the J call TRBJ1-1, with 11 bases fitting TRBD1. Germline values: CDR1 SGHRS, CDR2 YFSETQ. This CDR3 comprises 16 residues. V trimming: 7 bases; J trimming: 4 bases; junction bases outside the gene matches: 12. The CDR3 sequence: CASGWTGGVGSTEAFF. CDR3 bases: TGCGCCAGCGGCTGGACAGGGGGCGTCGGAAGCACTGAAGCTTTCTTT.

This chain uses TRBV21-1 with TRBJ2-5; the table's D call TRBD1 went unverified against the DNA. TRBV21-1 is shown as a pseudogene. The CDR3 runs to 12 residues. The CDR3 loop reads CASRLKGETQYF. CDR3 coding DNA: TGTGCCAGCAGACTTAAGGGGGAGACCCAGTACTTC.

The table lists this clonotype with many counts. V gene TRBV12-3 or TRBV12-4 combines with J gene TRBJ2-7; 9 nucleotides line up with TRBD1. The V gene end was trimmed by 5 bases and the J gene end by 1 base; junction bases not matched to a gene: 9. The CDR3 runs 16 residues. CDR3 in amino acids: CASSPPLGQGSYEQYF. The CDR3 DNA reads TGTGCCAGCAGTCCACCACTGGGACAGGGTTCCTACGAGCAGTACTTC.

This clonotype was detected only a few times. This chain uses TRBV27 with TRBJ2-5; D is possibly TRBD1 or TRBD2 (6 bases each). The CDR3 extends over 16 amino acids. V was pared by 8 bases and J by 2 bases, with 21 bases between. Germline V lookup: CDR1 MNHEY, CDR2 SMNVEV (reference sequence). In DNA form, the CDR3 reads TGTGCCAGCGCTGGGGGGACGCAGGGGATACAAGAGACCCAGTACTTC. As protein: CASAGGTQGIQETQYF.

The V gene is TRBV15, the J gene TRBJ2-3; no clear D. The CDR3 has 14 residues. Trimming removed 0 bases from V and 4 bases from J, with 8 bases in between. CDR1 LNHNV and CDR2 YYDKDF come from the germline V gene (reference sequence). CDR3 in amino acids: CATSRDSVADTQYF. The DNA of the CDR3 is TGTGCCACCAGCAGAGACTCCGTAGCAGATACGCAGTATTTT.

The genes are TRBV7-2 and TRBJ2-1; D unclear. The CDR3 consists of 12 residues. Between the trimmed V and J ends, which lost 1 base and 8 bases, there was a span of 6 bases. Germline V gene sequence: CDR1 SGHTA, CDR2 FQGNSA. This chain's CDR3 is CASSLDFYEQFF. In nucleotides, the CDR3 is TGTGCCAGCAGCTTAGATTTTTATGAGCAGTTCTTC.

CDR3 loop: CSAPQGTGLNTEAFF. The CDR3 DNA reads TGCAGTGCTCCCCAAGGGACAGGGCTGAACACTGAAGCTTTCTTT. V is TRBV20-1 and J is TRBJ1-1; 9 nucleotides align to TRBD1. CDR3 size: 15 residues. Germline V gene sequence: CDR1 DFQATT, CDR2 SNEGSKA (reference sequence). Unmatched junction bases numbered 7, after V lost 5 bases and J lost 0 bases.

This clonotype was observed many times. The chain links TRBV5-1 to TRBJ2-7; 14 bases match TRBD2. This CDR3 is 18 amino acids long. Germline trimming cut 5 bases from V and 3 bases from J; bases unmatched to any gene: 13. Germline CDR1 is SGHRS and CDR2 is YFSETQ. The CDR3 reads CASSQDSSGTSGSYEQYF. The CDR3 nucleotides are TGCGCCAGCAGTCAGGACAGCTCCGGGACTAGCGGGAGCTACGAGCAGTACTTC.

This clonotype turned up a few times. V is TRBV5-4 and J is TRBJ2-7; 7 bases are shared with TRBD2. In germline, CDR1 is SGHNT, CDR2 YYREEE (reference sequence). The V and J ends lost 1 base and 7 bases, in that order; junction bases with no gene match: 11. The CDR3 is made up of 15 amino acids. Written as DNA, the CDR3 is TGTGCCAGCAGCTTGAGAGGACTAGGAGGGAGGGAGCAGTACTTC. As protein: CASSLRGLGGREQYF.

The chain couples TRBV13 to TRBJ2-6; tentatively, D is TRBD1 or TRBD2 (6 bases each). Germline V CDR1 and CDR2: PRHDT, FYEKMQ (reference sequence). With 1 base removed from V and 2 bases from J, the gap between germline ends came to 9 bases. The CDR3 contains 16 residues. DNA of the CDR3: TGTGCCAGCAGCTTAGAGGGGGGAACTGGGGCCAACGTCCTGACTTTC. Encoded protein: CASSLEGGTGANVLTF.

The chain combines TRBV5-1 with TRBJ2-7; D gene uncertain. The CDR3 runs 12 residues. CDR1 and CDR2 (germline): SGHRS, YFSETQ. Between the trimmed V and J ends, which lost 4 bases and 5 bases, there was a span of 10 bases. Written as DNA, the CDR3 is TGCGCCAGCAGCCGCGCCGAAAACGAGCAGTACTTC. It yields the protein CASSRAENEQYF.

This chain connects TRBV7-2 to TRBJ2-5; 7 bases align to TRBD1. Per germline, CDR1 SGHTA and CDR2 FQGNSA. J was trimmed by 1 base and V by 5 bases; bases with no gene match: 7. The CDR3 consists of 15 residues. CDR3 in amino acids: CASSQLRTGQETQYF. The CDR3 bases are TGTGCCAGCAGCCAATTACGGACAGGCCAAGAGACCCAGTACTTC.